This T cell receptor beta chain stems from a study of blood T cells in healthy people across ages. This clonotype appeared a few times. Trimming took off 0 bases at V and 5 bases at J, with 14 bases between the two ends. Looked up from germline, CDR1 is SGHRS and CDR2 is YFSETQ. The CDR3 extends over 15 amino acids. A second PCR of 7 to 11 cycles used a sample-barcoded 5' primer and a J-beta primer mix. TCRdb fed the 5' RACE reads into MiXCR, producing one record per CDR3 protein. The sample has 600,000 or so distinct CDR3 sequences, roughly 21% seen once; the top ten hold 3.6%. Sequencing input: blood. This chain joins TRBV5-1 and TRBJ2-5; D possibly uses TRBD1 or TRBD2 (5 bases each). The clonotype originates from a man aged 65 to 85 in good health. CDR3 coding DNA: TGCGCCAGCAGCTTGGCTTCGGGGACCCGTGAGACCCAGTACTTC. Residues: CASSLASGTRETQYF.